A selection of T cell receptor beta chains follows, all from one sample in a study of CD8 T cells in ankylosing spondylitis. TCRdb passed the 5' RACE reads through MiXCR, listing each CDR3 protein once. This sample has about 840,000 distinct CDR3 sequences, with approximately 10% found just once. Specimen: blood, either unsorted or a sorted T cell fraction (not recorded which). All receptors derive from a male donor with ankylosing spondylitis. The CDR3 runs from the conserved cysteine through the conserved F or W. The size field is filled for only some rows; it gives once, few, many or a size class.

V	J	size	CDR3
TRBV20-1	TRBJ2-5	-	CSATGPGLETQYF
TRBV5-1	TRBJ2-7	-	CASRGGSGYEQYF
TRBV7-2	TRBJ2-5	few	CASSFRLAQETQYF
TRBV6-1	TRBJ2-2	-	CASSRRGANTGELFF
TRBV29-1	TRBJ1-1	-	CSVLPVNTEAFF
TRBV29-1	TRBJ2-5	many	CSVGVVVEETQYF
TRBV20-1	TRBJ1-6	-	CSARDATGELSLHF
TRBV7-2	TRBJ1-1	few	CASSLRAGGTEAFF
TRBV5-5	TRBJ2-3	-	CASSSTSDRDGGTDTQYF
TRBV20-1	TRBJ2-7	few	CSAPFLAGRPANEQYF